This TCR beta chain was observed in a study of blood T cell repertoires in COVID-19. The table came from immunoSEQ multiplex PCR; TCRdb's copy has only in-frame clones and leaves some out. The table lists hundreds of thousands of clones, 83% of them singletons. The germline V gene has CDR1 SGDLS and CDR2 YYNGEE. With 3 bases clipped from V and 7 bases from J, the junction kept 5 bases outside the gene matches. This CDR3 is 15 amino acids long. In the case of this clone: Other DNA sequences within the sample encode an identical CDR3.

Sequencing used peripheral blood. This receptor was identified in a woman aged 40 to 50 with active or convalescent COVID-19. This chain connects TRBV9 to TRBJ2-1; the match to TRBD2 covers 12 bases. The CDR3 loop is CASSARTSGKNEQFF. DNA for the CDR3: TGTGCCAGCAGCGCCAGGACTAGCGGGAAGAATGAGCAGTTCTTC.